This entry lists 17 T cell receptor beta chains sequenced from one sample in a study of cytomegalovirus exposure and HLA in healthy donors. A multiplex PCR was run with 60 Vbeta primers and 13 Jbeta primers. Produced via immunoSEQ multiplex PCR; TCRdb's table is partial and in-frame only. The data show 90,000 to 130,000 clones, and the top ten clones hold roughly 3.5%. Source material: PBMCs. The receptors here all came from a man aged 30 to 39 in good health and CMV-seronegative.

The rearrangement uses TRBV19 and TRBJ1-1, with 7 bases identical to TRBD1. The J segment lost 0 bases and the V segment lost 3 bases, leaving 13 bases of the junction unmatched. The germline V gene has CDR1 LNHDA and CDR2 SQIVND (reference sequence). The CDR3 runs to 18 residues. For the CDR3, the DNA is TGTGCCAGTAGTATTAGGGGGCCCTCCTCGAGAATGAACACTGAAGCTTTCTTT. Its translation: CASSIRGPSSRMNTEAFF.

The chain uses TRBV15 and TRBJ1-5; 7 bases agree with TRBD1. The CDR3 spans 16 residues. The junction had 10 bases not matched to a gene; V was cut back by 5 bases and J by 3 bases. Germline-derived CDR1 and CDR2 are LNHNV and YYDKDF (reference sequence). In nucleotides, the CDR3 is TGTGCCACCAGCTACTCCGGGACAGCGAACAATCAGCCCCAGCATTTT. Residues: CATSYSGTANNQPQHF.

The chain is built from TRBV7-2 and TRBJ2-7; TRBD1 aligns across 7 bases. There are 16 residues in the CDR3. The trim removed 0 bases at V and 3 bases at J, leaving 8 bases unmatched. Looked up from germline, CDR1 is SGHTA and CDR2 is FQGNSA. CDR3 amino acids: CASSLAGDRRYYEQYF. In nucleotides, the CDR3 is TGTGCCAGCAGCTTAGCGGGGGACAGACGCTACTACGAGCAGTACTTC.

The chain is built from TRBV27 and TRBJ1-4; TRBD1 agrees at 7 bases. Germline V gives CDR1 MNHEY, CDR2 SMNVEV (reference sequence). V shed 5 bases, J shed 5 bases, and the junction held 14 bases outside the gene matches. The CDR3 is 17 amino acids. CDR3 nucleotide sequence: TGTGCCAGCAGTCCCGACAGGGCTCCCTCTCCGAATGAAAAACTGTTTTTT. Translated: CASSPDRAPSPNEKLFF. The full variable domain, rest sourced from reference TRBV27 and TRBJ1-4, is EAQVTQNPRYLITVTGKKLTVTCSQNMNHEYMSWYRQDPGLGLRQIYYSMNVEVTDKGDVPEGYKVSRKEKRNFPLILESPSPNQTSLYFCASSPDRAPSPNEKLFFGSGTQLSVL.

The chain uses TRBV2 and TRBJ1-2; a weak D match, TRBD1 (5 bases). Looked up from germline, CDR1 is SNHLY and CDR2 is FYNNEI. CDR3 size: 10 residues. V lost 10 bases to trimming and J lost 12 bases, with 15 bases between them. The CDR3 sequence: CAITGGVNTF. For the CDR3, the DNA is TGTGCCATCACTGGAGGGGTGAACACCTTC.

Here the CDR3 DNA reads TGTGCCAGCAAACTCCAGGACACCTCCTACGAGCAGTACTTC. Amino acids: CASKLQDTSYEQYF. The rearrangement links TRBV6-1 to TRBJ2-7; possibly TRBD1 for D (5 bases). V gave up 7 bases and J gave up 0 bases, with 13 bases separating them. The CDR3 length is 14 residues. Germline CDR1 is MNHNS and CDR2 is SASEGT.

This chain links TRBV6-5 with TRBJ1-3, with a possible D match to TRBD1 (5 bases). V lost 0 bases to trimming and J lost 9 bases, with 12 bases between them. The germline V gene encodes CDR1 MNHEY and CDR2 SVGAGI. The CDR3 length is 14 residues. Here the CDR3 reads CASSYSGEVGTIYF. DNA for the CDR3: TGTGCCAGCAGTTACTCAGGGGAGGTGGGCACCATATATTTT.

The CDR3 DNA is TGTGCCAGCAGCCGTCCGGTCGGGGGGGCAAACACCGGGGAGCTGTTTTTT. Residues: CASSRPVGGANTGELFF. V is TRBV9 and J is TRBJ2-2; 8 positions agree with TRBD2. CDR1 is SGDLS, CDR2 YYNGEE, per germline. This CDR3 contains 17 residues. The V segment lost 4 bases and the J segment 2 bases; nucleotides outside the gene matches: 10.

The chain employs TRBV10-3 and TRBJ1-1; possibly TRBD1 for D (6 bases). The CDR3 contains 14 residues. From germline, CDR1 is ENHRY and CDR2 SYGVKD. V was clipped by 4 bases and J by 4 bases, with 13 bases between them. This chain's CDR3 is CAISGQVKGTEAFF. Here the CDR3 DNA reads TGTGCCATCAGTGGACAGGTTAAGGGCACTGAAGCTTTCTTT.

The V and J genes are TRBV28 and TRBJ2-7; maybe TRBD2 (6 bases). Trimming stripped 2 bases from V and 6 bases from J, with 17 bases between. The CDR3 is 15 residues long. Per the germline V gene, CDR1 is MDHEN and CDR2 is SYDVKM. Here the CDR3 reads CASSLGSGSPVEQYF. The CDR3 DNA is TGTGCCAGCAGTTTAGGCTCCGGGAGCCCGGTCGAGCAGTACTTC.

The chain employs TRBV29-1 and TRBJ2-7, with 8 bases aligning to TRBD1. CDR1 and CDR2 from the germline V gene are SQVTM and ANQGSEA. J lost 3 bases, V lost 6 bases, and 7 bases had no gene match. The CDR3 has 13 residues. CDR3 sequence (DNA): TGCAGCGTCCTTCATGACAGGGGCTACGAGCAGTACTTC. Its translation is CSVLHDRGYEQYF.

The chain combines TRBV4-1 with TRBJ1-3; TRBD1 might be the D (5 bases). CDR1 and CDR2 (germline): MGHRA, YSYEKL. V lost 4 bases to trimming and J lost 3 bases, with 16 bases between them. The CDR3 contains 16 residues. The CDR3 nucleotides are TGCGCCAGCAGCCTCCTTTCCGCAGGGCATGGAAACACCATATATTTT. It translates to CASSLLSAGHGNTIYF.

The chain uses TRBV5-1 and TRBJ2-1; the match to TRBD1 covers 11 bases. CDR3 size: 16 residues. With V trimmed by 4 bases and J by 1 base, 4 bases remained unmatched. Germline loops: CDR1 SGHRS, CDR2 YFSETQ. The CDR3 coding sequence is TGCGCCAGCAGCCTGGACAGGGGGCCGTCCTACAATGAGCAGTTCTTC. Translation: CASSLDRGPSYNEQFF.

This chain connects TRBV7-8 to TRBJ1-3, with 7 positions matching TRBD1. The trim removed 1 base at V and 3 bases at J, leaving 9 bases unmatched. The germline gives CDR1 SGHVS, CDR2 FQNEAQ. CDR3 length: 17 residues. CDR3 in DNA: TGTGCCAGCAGCTTAGGCCCCCTCGCAGGGGGTGGAAACACCATATATTTT. Amino acid sequence: CASSLGPLAGGGNTIYF.

The V call is TRBV25-1, the J call TRBJ1-3; TRBD1 might be the D (5 bases). Trimming pared 7 bases from V and 0 bases from J, leaving 13 bases between. The CDR3 has 15 amino acids. CDR1 MGHDK and CDR2 SYGVNS come from the germline V gene. The DNA of the CDR3 is TGTGCCAGCACCGACAGTCGGGCCTCTGGAAACACCATATATTTT. Amino acid sequence: CASTDSRASGNTIYF.

This clone registers medium-sized (0.01 to 0.1%) by frequency. The V call is TRBV4-1, the J call TRBJ2-7; D gene unclear. CDR3 length: 15 residues. Looked up from germline, CDR1 is MGHRA and CDR2 is YSYEKL. Trimming took off 0 bases at V and 0 bases at J, with 9 bases between the two ends. This CDR3 is CASSQDRTGSYEQYF. The CDR3 coding sequence is TGCGCCAGCAGCCAAGATCGTACTGGCTCCTACGAGCAGTACTTC.

V is TRBV5-4 and J is TRBJ2-5, with 8 bases that match TRBD2. V lost 4 bases to trimming and J lost 0 bases; unmatched junction nucleotides: 8. From germline, CDR1 is SGHNT and CDR2 YYREEE (reference sequence). This CDR3 comprises 16 residues. CDR3 sequence: CASSRSLAGYQETQYF. The DNA for the CDR3 is TGTGCCAGCAGCCGTTCATTAGCGGGGTACCAAGAGACCCAGTACTTC.